These 3 T cell receptor beta chains came from one sample sequenced in a study of CD8+ T cells in alopecia areata. The sample's treatment: oral pan-JAK inhibitor, 5-10 mg twice daily. The sequencing template was cDNA reverse transcribed from extracted RNA. TCRdb's table, derived via immunoSEQ multiplex PCR, lists solely in-frame clones and lacks some. The sample carries about 120,000 clones, approximately 53% recorded once. The sequences come from CD4+ T cells sorted from blood, collected at week 4, from a patient treated with tofacitinib. These receptors were collected from a human donor with alopecia areata.

Only a few counts were recorded for this clone. V gene TRBV18 combines with J gene TRBJ2-3; tentatively, D is TRBD1 or TRBD2 (5 bases each). The length of the CDR3 is 14 residues. Germline V lookup: CDR1 KGHSH, CDR2 LQKENI. Trimming took 3 bases from V and 2 from J, leaving 9 bases between them. The CDR3 DNA reads TGTGCCAGCTCACCGGGACGCTCCACAGATACGCAGTATTTT. It specifies CASSPGRSTDTQYF.

In the case of this clone: This sample includes further DNA sequences coding for the same CDR3. CDR3 sequence reads: CAWSVLAETQYF. In DNA form, the CDR3 reads TGTGCCTGGAGTGTACTTGCGGAGACCCAGTACTTC. The chain has TRBV30 and TRBJ2-5; D gene ambiguous. The germline V gene encodes CDR1 GTSNPN and CDR2 SVGIG (reference sequence). The CDR3 has 12 residues. Trimming took off 0 bases at V and 5 bases at J, with 7 bases between the two ends.

The chain employs TRBV4-1 and TRBJ1-2; D gene unclear. Germline V CDR1 and CDR2: MGHRA, YSYEKL. The V gene lost 1 base and the J gene lost 3 bases, with 6 bases spanning the gap. CDR3 length equals 13 residues. The CDR3, as DNA: TGCGCCAGCAGCCAAGTTCCAGACTATGGCTACACCTTC. This sequence encodes CASSQVPDYGYTF.